These T cell receptor beta chains were read from a single sample in a study of Ad26.COV2.S vaccination and SARS-CoV-2 variants. The method was immunoSEQ multiplex PCR; TCRdb's version includes in-frame clones alone and lacks a portion of them. This sample has 380,000 or so clones, with around nine tenths found just once. The sequencing here drew on peripheral blood, taken in a trial of Ad26.COV2.S vaccine versus placebo. These TCRs come from a person between 18 and 65 years old who received the Ad26.COV2.S COVID-19 vaccine or a placebo. Each CDR3 is given with its conserved first and last residue. D genes are given only for firm matches. A row's size may be missing; if present it is once, few, many or a size class.

>NA|TRBJ1-4|once|TRBV9
CASSGGVLATNEKLFF
TGTGCCAGCAGCGGAGGGGTGTTAGCAACTAATGAAAAACTGTTTTTT
>NA|TRBJ1-6|few|TRBV11-2
CASSLHPQGSSLHF
TGTGCCAGCAGCTTACACCCCCAGGGTAGTTCCCTCCACTTT
>NA|TRBJ2-7|NA|TRBV6-5
CASSYADQGYEQYF
TGTGCCAGCAGTTATGCGGATCAGGGTTACGAGCAGTACTTC
>TRBD1|TRBJ2-1|NA|TRBV3-1/TRBV3-2
CASSQRPDRANNEQFF
TGTGCCAGCAGCCAACGCCCCGACAGGGCGAACAATGAGCAGTTCTTC
>NA|TRBJ1-1|few|TRBV7-2
CASSLTVRTEAFF
TGTGCCAGCAGCTTAACAGTCAGGACTGAGGCTTTCTTT
>NA|TRBJ2-6|once|TRBV3-1/TRBV3-2
CASSVPGVGANVLTF
TGTGCCAGCAGTGTTCCAGGGGTTGGGGCCAACGTCCTGACTTTC
>NA|TRBJ1-1|NA|TRBV7-9
CASSQIATATPEAFF
TGTGCCAGCAGCCAGATCGCGACAGCCACTCCTGAAGCTTTCTTT
>TRBD1|TRBJ1-6|NA|TRBV5-5
CASSLTNSPDRGRSPLHF
TGTGCCAGCAGCTTGACAAATTCTCCGGACAGGGGGCGTTCACCCCTCCACTTT
>TRBD1|TRBJ1-6|NA|TRBV4-1
CASSRGQDNSPLHF
TGCGCCAGCAGCCGAGGACAGGATAATTCACCCCTCCACTTT
>NA|TRBJ1-2|NA|TRBV2
CASSEARDYGYTF
TGTGCCAGCAGTGAGGCCCGCGACTATGGCTACACCTTC
>NA|TRBJ2-1|NA|TRBV2
CASIRGGGSSYNEQFF
TGTGCCAGCATCCGTGGGGGGGGCAGCTCCTACAATGAGCAGTTCTTC
>NA|TRBJ2-5|NA|TRBV5-4
CASSFETEETQYF
TGTGCCAGCAGCTTCGAGACAGAAGAGACCCAGTACTTC
>TRBD1|TRBJ1-4|NA|TRBV9
CASSTSGTGYATNEKLFF
TGTGCCAGCAGCACCTCCGGGACAGGGTATGCAACTAATGAAAAACTGTTTTTT
>NA|TRBJ2-2|NA|TRBV5-4
CASSFGQVIDTGELFF
TGTGCCAGCAGCTTCGGGCAGGTAATCGACACCGGGGAGCTGTTTTTT